The clone carrying this TCR beta chain was observed many times. Its target is unknown. This CDR3 contains 13 residues. CDR1 is SGHKS, CDR2 YYEKEE, per germline (reference sequence). V was cut by 4 bases and J by 8 bases, with 10 bases left in between. The data belong to a study of response to subunit inactivated influenza vaccine. Study results and caveats: Authors suggested few new T cells are recruited by each seasonal influenza vaccination.

TCRdb reanalysed the RT-PCR reads using MiXCR and keeps one entry per CDR3 protein. The repertoire holds just under 550,000 distinct CDR3 sequences, approximately 20% seen once, with 2.8% in the top ten. A further study also used this sample, focusing on T cells expressing NK-cell markers. In that study: Template switching by 5'RACE with UMIs generated the TCR beta cDNA.

The source material was CD4+ T cells sorted from PBMCs, sampled about 12 days after vaccination. This clonotype was obtained from a man between 50 and 59 years old who received an inactivated influenza vaccine. The chain uses TRBV5-5 and TRBJ1-6; D is unclear. For the CDR3, the DNA is TGTGCCAGCAGCCGCCAACCAGATTCACCCCTCCACTTT. Protein product: CASSRQPDSPLHF.